This T cell receptor beta chain was recorded in a study of identical twins. The ends were cut back, 2 bases at V and 4 bases at J, with 17 bases in the middle. CDR1 and CDR2 (germline): MDHEN, SYDVKM. CDR3 length equals 16 residues. On this clonotype itself: Its antigen is unidentified.

Whole-study findings and limits: Where beta out-of-frame sequences were concerned, excess twin sharing was weaker. Models predicted less out-of-frame TCR alpha sharing in monozygotic twins than was found.

Template switching, a step in the protocol, added a universal primer site, and cDNA carried unique molecular identifiers. TCRdb called the 5' RACE reads again in MiXCR, with one record for every CDR3 protein. The table includes roughly 490,000 distinct CDR3 sequences, roughly an eighth detected once. These same records also appear under a second study, on yellow fever vaccine responses in identical twins.

The TCR originated in a woman younger than 30 in good health. The J gene is TRBJ1-2, the V gene TRBV28; D is undetermined. Sequencing input: CD4+ T cells sorted from blood. CDR3 DNA: TGTGCCAGCAGTTTAATTAGGAGGTTGAGCAGCTATGGCTACACCTTC. Its translation is CASSLIRRLSSYGYTF.